These 9 T cell receptor beta chains were all obtained from the same sample, sequenced in a study of blood T cell repertoires in COVID-19. Using immunoSEQ multiplex PCR, the repertoire was profiled, and TCRdb retains in-frame clones only, with some absent. This sample has under 250,000 clones, with about nine tenths found just once. Sequenced: peripheral blood. The receptors derive from a woman aged 40 to 50 with acute or convalescent COVID-19.

The rearrangement uses TRBV5-1 and TRBJ2-1; D may be TRBD2 (5 bases). V was trimmed by 4 bases and J by 6 bases, leaving 14 bases between them. The germline V gene encodes CDR1 SGHRS and CDR2 YFSETQ. This CDR3 has 14 amino acids. The CDR3 is CASSPGYVGNEQFF. The CDR3 nucleotides read TGCGCCAGCAGCCCGGGATATGTGGGCAATGAGCAGTTCTTC.

This rearrangement joins TRBV3-1 (or the pseudogene TRBV3-2) to TRBJ1-2; tentative D call: TRBD1 (6 bases). In germline, CDR1 is LGHDT, CDR2 YNNKEL (reference sequence). The CDR3 covers 17 residues. The ends were cut back, 0 bases at V and 0 bases at J, with 14 bases in the middle. CDR3 sequence reads: CASSQESSRGANYGYTF. CDR3 bases: TGTGCCAGCAGCCAAGAATCGAGCAGGGGAGCTAACTATGGCTACACCTTC.

This chain connects TRBV25-1 to TRBJ1-5; TRBD1 aligns across 9 bases. V lost 4 bases and J lost 1; bases outside the gene matches: 5. This CDR3 is built from 16 residues. The V gene's germline CDR1 is MGHDK and CDR2 SYGVNS. CDR3: CASSGPGQGSNQPQHF. Written as DNA, the CDR3 is TGTGCCAGCAGTGGACCGGGACAGGGAAGCAATCAGCCCCAGCATTTT.

V is TRBV19 and J is TRBJ2-3; 14 nucleotides match TRBD2. Trimming removed 7 bases from V and 5 bases from J; junction bases left unmatched: 14. This CDR3 contains 18 residues. Germline values: CDR1 LNHDA, CDR2 SQIVND (reference sequence). CDR3 sequence (DNA): TGTGCCAGTACCTCCGGACTAGCGGGGGGATCACTGTTAGATACGCAGTATTTT. It yields the protein CASTSGLAGGSLLDTQYF.

The chain employs TRBV6-5 and TRBJ1-4; D uncertain. V was shortened by 4 bases and J by 7 bases, with 10 bases between the two germline ends. This CDR3 has 13 amino acids. Germline V lookup: CDR1 MNHEY, CDR2 SVGAGI. CDR3 bases: TGTGCCAGCAGTTTAACAGATGGTGAAAAACTGTTTTTT. Its protein product is CASSLTDGEKLFF.

The rearrangement joins TRBV6-5 to TRBJ1-2; TRBD1 matches at 8 bases. Germline V lookup: CDR1 MNHEY, CDR2 SVGAGI. J gave up 5 bases and V 7 bases, and 6 bases lay outside the gene matches. CDR3 length equals 13 residues. The CDR3 region has the DNA TGTGCCAGCAACCAACAGGGGGAGTATGGCTACACCTTC. Amino acids: CASNQQGEYGYTF.

CDR3 in amino acids: CASTTTGGYYGYTF. The CDR3 region has the DNA TGTGCCAGCACCACGACAGGGGGCTACTATGGCTACACCTTC. The V call is TRBV11-2, the J call TRBJ1-2; 10 positions agree with TRBD1. Germline CDR1 reads SGHAT; CDR2 reads FQNNGV. V shed 7 bases and J 3 bases; nucleotides not matched to a gene: 5. This CDR3 is built from 14 residues.

V is TRBV6-6 and J is TRBJ1-2; D is undetermined. V dropped 10 bases and J dropped 7 bases, with 13 bases sitting between them. From germline, CDR1 is MNHNY and CDR2 SVGAGI (reference sequence). The CDR3 runs to 11 residues. CDR3 sequence (DNA): TGTGCCATACACCTCGAGGGTGGCTACACCTTC. This encodes CAIHLEGGYTF.

The rearrangement joins TRBV29-1 to TRBJ1-2; TRBD1 might be the D (5 bases). V was pared by 5 bases and J by 3 bases, with 13 bases between. Germline assignment: CDR1 SQVTM and CDR2 ANQGSEA. This CDR3 has 13 amino acids. CDR3 sequence: CSVYRIPDYGYTF. CDR3 nucleotides: TGCAGCGTTTACAGGATCCCAGACTATGGCTACACCTTC.